This T cell receptor (beta chain) came from a study of blood T cell repertoires in COVID-19. The wider study: From T cells, B-cell-depleted T cells, or PBMCs came the material, which was cDNA or gDNA.

The ends lost 3 bases at V and 6 bases at J; junction bases unmatched: 7. The germline CDR1 and CDR2 sequences are MNHNY and SVGAGI (reference sequence). The CDR3 runs 16 residues. Methods used by the authors: Nucleated cell counts were estimated from reference gene primer amplification. Sequenced by immunoSEQ multiplex PCR; TCRdb stores in-frame clones only, minus some. V and J calls and clone size are those listed in that table; D and trimming were worked out from the DNA. The data contain approximately 290,000 clones, under 85% of them seen just once; the ten biggest clones take up 0.87%. The chain joins TRBV6-6 to TRBJ1-5; TRBD1 aligns across 11 bases. The sequencing input was peripheral blood. The clonotype was recovered from a human donor with COVID-19, enrolled during active disease. The donor label of this sample is uncertain. The CDR3 DNA reads TGTGCCAGCAGTTATCCGGGACAGGGGGTCGCTCAGCCCCAGCATTTT. Protein: CASSYPGQGVAQPQHF.